This TCR beta chain was documented in a study of technical replicates of blood from a handful of donors. The protocol was immunoSEQ multiplex PCR, while the TCRdb copy is restricted to in-frame clones and leaves out a portion. The repertoire consists of about 85,000 clones, with roughly 94% occurring once and the leading ten covering roughly 0.23%. This clone was detected once. The CDR3 has 21 amino acids. Trimming left V 0 bases short and J 0 bases short, with 21 bases between. The germline V gene has CDR1 LGHNT and CDR2 FRNRAP. The sequencing input was T cells isolated from PBMCs. The clonotype originates from a human donor in good health. The rearrangement links TRBV12-5 to TRBJ1-6; D unclear. The CDR3: CASGLVLPPVVGVSYNSPLHF. CDR3 DNA: TGTGCTAGTGGTTTGGTACTTCCCCCGGTGGTGGGAGTCTCCTATAATTCACCCCTCCACTTT. The full variable domain, with the rest looked up from reference TRBV12-5 and TRBJ1-6, is DARVTQTPRHKVTEMGQEVTMRCQPILGHNTVFWYRQTMMQGLELLAYFRNRAPLDDSGMPKDRFSAEMPDATLATLKIQPSEPRDSAVYFCASGLVLPPVVGVSYNSPLHFGNGTRLTVT.